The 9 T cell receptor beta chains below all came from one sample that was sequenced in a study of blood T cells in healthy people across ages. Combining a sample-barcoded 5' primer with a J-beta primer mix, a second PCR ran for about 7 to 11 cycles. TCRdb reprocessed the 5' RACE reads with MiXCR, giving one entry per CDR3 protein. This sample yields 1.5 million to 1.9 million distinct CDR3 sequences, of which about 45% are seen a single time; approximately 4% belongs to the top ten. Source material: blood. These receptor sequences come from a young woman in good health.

The CDR3 DNA follows: TGTGCCAGCCATGTTGCAGGGGACTCCTACAATGAGCAGTTCTTC. It is translated as CASHVAGDSYNEQFF. The chain uses TRBV28 and TRBJ2-1; D is perhaps TRBD1 (6 bases). Germline CDR1 is MDHEN and CDR2 is SYDVKM. V was cut by 8 bases and J by 0 bases, with 14 bases left in between. The CDR3 has 15 amino acids.

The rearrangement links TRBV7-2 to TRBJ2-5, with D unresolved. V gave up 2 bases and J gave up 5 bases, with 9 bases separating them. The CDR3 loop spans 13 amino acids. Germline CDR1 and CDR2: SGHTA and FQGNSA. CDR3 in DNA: TGTGCCAGCAGCTTACGTCGGTTTGAGACCCAGTACTTC. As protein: CASSLRRFETQYF. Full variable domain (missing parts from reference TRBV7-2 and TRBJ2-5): GAGVSQSPSNKVTEKGKDVELRCDPISGHTALYWYRQSLGQGLEFLIYFQGNSAPDKSGLPSDRFSAERTGGSVSTLTIQRTQQEDSAVYLCASSLRRFETQYFGPGTRLLVL.

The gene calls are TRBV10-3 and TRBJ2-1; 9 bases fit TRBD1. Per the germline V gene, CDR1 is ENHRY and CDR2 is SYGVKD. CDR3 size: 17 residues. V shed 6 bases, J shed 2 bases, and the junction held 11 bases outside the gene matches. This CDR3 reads CAISPRDRVGAYNEQFF. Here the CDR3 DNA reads TGTGCCATCAGCCCCCGGGACAGGGTAGGGGCCTACAATGAGCAGTTCTTC.

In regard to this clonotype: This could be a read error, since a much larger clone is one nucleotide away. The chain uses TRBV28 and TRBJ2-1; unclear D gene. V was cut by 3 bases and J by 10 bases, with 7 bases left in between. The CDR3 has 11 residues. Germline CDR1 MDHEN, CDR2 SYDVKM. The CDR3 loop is CASSFPEEQFF. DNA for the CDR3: TGTGCCAGCAGTTTTCCGGAGGAGCAGTTCTTC.

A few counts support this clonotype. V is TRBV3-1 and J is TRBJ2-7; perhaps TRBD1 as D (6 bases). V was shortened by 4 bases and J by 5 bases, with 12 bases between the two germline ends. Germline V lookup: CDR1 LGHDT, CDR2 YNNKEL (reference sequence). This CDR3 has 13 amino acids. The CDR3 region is CASSLQGNDEQYF. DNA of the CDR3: TGTGCCAGCAGCCTCCAGGGGAACGACGAGCAGTACTTC.

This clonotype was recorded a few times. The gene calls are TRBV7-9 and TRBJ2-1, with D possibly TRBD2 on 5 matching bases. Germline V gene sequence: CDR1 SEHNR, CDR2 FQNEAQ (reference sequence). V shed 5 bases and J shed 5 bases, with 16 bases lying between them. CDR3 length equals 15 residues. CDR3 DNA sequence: TGTGCCAGCAGCAACCGGGATAGCCCCCACAATGAGCAGTTCTTC. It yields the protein CASSNRDSPHNEQFF.

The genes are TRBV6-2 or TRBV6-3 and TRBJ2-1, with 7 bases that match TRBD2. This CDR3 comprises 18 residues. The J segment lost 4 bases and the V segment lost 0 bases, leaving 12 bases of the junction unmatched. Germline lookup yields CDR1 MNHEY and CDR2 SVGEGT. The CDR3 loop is CASSYSMKSPSGYNEQFF. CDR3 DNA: TGTGCCAGCAGTTACTCGATGAAGTCTCCTAGCGGATACAATGAGCAGTTCTTC.

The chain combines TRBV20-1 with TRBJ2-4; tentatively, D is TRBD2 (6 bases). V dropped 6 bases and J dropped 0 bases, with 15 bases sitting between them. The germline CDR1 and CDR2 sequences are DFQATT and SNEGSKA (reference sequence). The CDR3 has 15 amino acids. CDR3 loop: CSAPGTPLAKNIQYF. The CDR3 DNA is TGCAGTGCACCCGGGACTCCCTTAGCCAAAAACATTCAGTACTTC.

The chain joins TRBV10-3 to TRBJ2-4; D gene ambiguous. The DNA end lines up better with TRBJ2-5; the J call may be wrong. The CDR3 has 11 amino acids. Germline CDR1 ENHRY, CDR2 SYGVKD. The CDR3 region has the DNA TGTGCCATCGGTGCAGCCGAGACCCAGTACTTC. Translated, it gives CAIGAAETQYF.